The 27 T cell receptor beta chains presented below share a single source sample, sequenced in a study of CD8+ T cells in alopecia areata. Investigators isolated RNA and reverse transcribed it into cDNA to act as the sequencing template. Some clones are missing from TCRdb's copy, which holds only in-frame ones; the method was immunoSEQ multiplex PCR. There are approximately 280,000 clones in the sample, none observed a single time. Cutaneous lymph node cells were pooled, and they were sorted using CD4, CD8alpha, NKG2D, NKG2ACE and other markers. Sample: CD4+ T cells sorted from a lymph node. The receptors were gathered from a C3H/HeJ mouse with alopecia areata. This mouse strain has H2-k as its MHC haplotype.

About this clone: Genes and germline are mouse. The sequenced fragment ends 4 residues before the CDR3 boundary, so the rest is inferred from the germline J gene. In the same sample, other DNA sequences code for this CDR3. V usage is TRBV1 and J usage is TRBJ2-3, with D possibly matching TRBD1 (5 bases). Germline V gives CDR1 NSQYPW, CDR2 LRSPGD (reference sequence). The V end lost 1 base, the J end lost 0 bases, and 8 bases lay between the germline ends. The CDR3 is made up of 15 amino acids. This chain's CDR3 is CTCSAGQGSAETLYF. The sequenced CDR3 bases are TGCACCTGCAGTGCAGGGCAGGGTAGTGCAGAA. Variable domain in full (rest from reference TRBV1 and TRBJ2-3): VTLLEQNPRWRLVPRGQAVNLRCILKNSQYPWMSWYQQDLQKQLQWLFTLRSPGDKEVKSLPGADYLATRVTDTELRLQVANMSQGRTLYCTCSAGQGSAETLYFGSGTRLTVL.

This clone turned up a few times. Gene and germline names: mouse. This CDR3 is CAWSLPGQKNTLYF. The CDR3 bases that were read are TGTGCCTGGAGTCTTCCGGGACAGAAAAAC. The V and J genes are TRBV31 and TRBJ2-4, with 7 nucleotides matching TRBD1. The read terminates 4 residues before the CDR3 end, so the remaining end is supplied by the germline J gene. CDR1 and CDR2 (germline): GKSSPN, SITVG. The CDR3 contains 14 residues.

This clone turned up a few times. All gene names here are mouse names. The read gets to within 4 residues of the CDR3 end, and the germline J gene fills in the rest. This chain links TRBV19 with TRBJ2-2; D ambiguous. The CDR3 has 13 amino acids. V was shortened by 5 bases and J by 0 bases, with 5 bases between the two germline ends. The germline CDR1 and CDR2 sequences are FNHDT and SITEND (reference sequence). CDR3 DNA, as far as it was read: TGTGCCAGCAGACATGCAAACACCGGG. Encoded protein: CASRHANTG. The complete CDR3 reads CASRHANTGQLYF.

Details on this clone: Gene and germline names: mouse. Read data end 4 residues before the CDR3 end; the end is taken from the germline J gene. The chain is built from TRBV13-3 and TRBJ2-2; D possibly corresponds to TRBD1 (5 bases). Germline V gives CDR1 NNHDY, CDR2 SYVADS. This CDR3 is 15 amino acids long. Trimming removed 2 bases from V and 2 bases from J, with 10 bases in between. CDR3 DNA, as far as it was read: TGTGCCAGCAGTGACAGGGAGGTCAACACCGGG. Translating gives CASSDREVNTG. The full CDR3 reads CASSDREVNTGQLYF.

This clone has a handful of counts. Germline and genes here are mouse. The read ends 4 residues before the CDR3 terminus; that terminus is restored from the germline J gene. This chain connects TRBV5 to TRBJ2-5; maybe TRBD2 (7 bases). Germline-derived CDR1 and CDR2 are LGHNA and YNLKQL (reference sequence). The CDR3 spans 16 residues. V dropped 1 base and J dropped 0 bases, with 11 bases sitting between them. The CDR3 loop is CASSQAGGLNQDTQYF. Partial CDR3 DNA: TGTGCCAGCAGCCAAGCTGGGGGCCTTAACCAAGAC.

To note about this clone: The genes and germline here are from mouse. The CDR3 extends 4 residues past the end of the read, so its final part is completed from the germline J gene. The chain has TRBV14 and TRBJ2-3, with TRBD1 matching over 8 bases. CDR1 is SGHDT and CDR2 is FRDEAV in the germline V gene. The CDR3 consists of 15 residues. The V segment lost 2 bases and the J segment 1 base; nucleotides outside the gene matches: 3. This CDR3 is CASSLPGGGAETLYF. The DNA read from the CDR3 is TGTGCCAGCAGTTTACCAGGGGGCGGTGCAGAA. The full variable domain, in which reference TRBV14 and TRBJ2-3 provide the parts outside the CDR3, is EAGVTQSPRYAVLQEGQAVSFWCDPISGHDTLYWYQQPRDQGPQLLVYFRDEAVIDNSQLPSDRFSAVRPKGTNSTLKIQSAKQGDTATYLCASSLPGGGAETLYFGSGTRLTVL.

There are many counts of this clone. Gene names follow the mouse nomenclature. The read stops 4 residues short of the end of the CDR3; the missing end is completed from the germline J gene. The rearrangement uses TRBV17 and TRBJ2-1; TRBD2 matches 10 bases. There are 15 residues in the CDR3. J gave up 3 bases and V 6 bases, and 5 bases lay outside the gene matches. The germline V gene has CDR1 MNHDT and CDR2 YYDKIL. CDR3 sequence: CASSARDWGYAEQFF. CDR3 DNA, as far as it was read: TGTGCTAGCAGCGCCCGGGACTGGGGCTATGCT.

This clone was recorded a few times. Gene names are mouse gene names. Read sequence stops 4 residues before the CDR3 end, and the germline J gene provides the missing end. The chain is built from TRBV13-1 and TRBJ2-7, with a tentative D call TRBD1 (6 bases). The germline CDR1 and CDR2 sequences are NSHNY and SYGAGN. This CDR3 has 16 residues. Trimming cost V 3 bases and J 0 bases, with 16 bases left between them. Here the CDR3 reads CASSVPPGQSSYEQYF. The sequenced CDR3 bases are TGTGCCAGCAGTGTCCCTCCGGGACAAAGCTCCTAT.

This clone was seen only a few times. Gene names follow the mouse nomenclature. The missing CDR3 end, 4 residues past where the read stops, is filled in from the germline J gene. Other DNA sequences in this sample translate to the same CDR3. J is TRBJ1-2 and V is TRBV19; 9 bases line up with TRBD1. CDR3 length: 13 amino acids. The germline gives CDR1 FNHDT, CDR2 SITEND (reference sequence). Trimming removed 7 bases from V and 0 bases from J; junction bases left unmatched: 1. CDR3 DNA (partial): TGTGCCAGCCGGACAGGGGCAAACTCC. Translated, it gives CASRTGANS. The CDR3 in its entirety is CASRTGANSDYTF.

On this clone: Genes here carry mouse names. The CDR3 end is not reached by the read, which stops 4 residues before it; the germline J gene fills it in. The rearrangement uses TRBV1 and TRBJ2-4; TRBD2 matches 7 bases. This CDR3 has 13 residues. Per germline, CDR1 NSQYPW and CDR2 LRSPGD (reference sequence). The CDR3 loop is CTCSVGGRNTLYF. CDR3 DNA (partial): TGCACCTGCAGTGTGGGGGGACGGAAC.

A remark on this clone: With a much larger clone just one base away, this may be a read error. Germline and genes here are mouse. The read finishes 4 residues shy of the CDR3 end, and the germline J gene is used to complete it. In the same sample, other DNA sequences code for this CDR3. The V gene is TRBV13-3, the J gene TRBJ2-1; TRBD1 agrees at 8 bases. Germline assignment: CDR1 NNHDY and CDR2 SYVADS. The CDR3 length is 12 residues. Germline trimming cut 7 bases from V and 4 bases from J; bases unmatched to any gene: 1. CDR3 DNA (partial): TGTGCCAGCGGGGACAGGTATGCT. Its translation is CASGDRYA. The CDR3 reads in full as CASGDRYAEQFF.

This clone was seen only a few times. The genes and germline here are from mouse. Read coverage stops 4 residues before the CDR3 terminus; the germline J gene supplies the remainder. Additional DNA sequences in this sample encode the identical CDR3. The gene calls are TRBV13-1 and TRBJ2-3, with 12 bases matching TRBD2. From germline, CDR1 is NSHNY and CDR2 SYGAGN. The CDR3 consists of 15 residues. After removal of 5 bases from V and 0 bases from J, the junction contained 1 base not matched to a gene. The CDR3 sequence is CASRGLGGSAETLYF. CDR3 DNA, as far as it was read: TGTGCCAGCAGAGGACTGGGGGGGAGTGCAGAA.

This clone was counted between two and nine times. Gene names and germline refer to mouse. With the read ending 4 residues before the CDR3 end, the germline J gene is used to fill in that end. This chain connects TRBV13-3 to TRBJ2-3, with D perhaps TRBD2 (6 bases). The CDR3 has 13 amino acids. The germline CDR1 and CDR2 sequences are NNHDY and SYVADS. Trimming removed 7 bases from V and 1 base from J, with 10 bases in between. CDR3 DNA (partial): TGTGCCAGCCGGGGGGTCCGTGCAGAA. This encodes CASRGVRAE. Given in full, the CDR3 is CASRGVRAETLYF.

This clone was counted between two and nine times. Mouse germline and gene names are used. Read data end 4 residues before the CDR3 end; the end is taken from the germline J gene. V gene TRBV1 combines with J gene TRBJ2-1, with TRBD1 matching 12 bases. The germline CDR1 and CDR2 sequences are NSQYPW and LRSPGD (reference sequence). CDR3 length: 16 residues. The trim removed 0 bases at V and 6 bases at J, leaving 3 bases unmatched. CDR3 residues: CTCSADRDRGRAEQFF. The DNA read from the CDR3 is TGCACCTGCAGTGCAGACCGGGACAGGGGGCGTGCT.

Details on this clone: Gene names are mouse gene names. Read sequence stops 4 residues before the CDR3 end, and the germline J gene provides the missing end. The sample carries other DNA sequences with the same CDR3. The rearrangement links TRBV13-3 to TRBJ2-3; 8 bases are a match to TRBD2. Germline lookup yields CDR1 NNHDY and CDR2 SYVADS. J gave up 0 bases and V 0 bases, and 3 bases lay outside the gene matches. The CDR3 contains 16 residues. Partial CDR3 DNA: TGTGCCAGCAGTGATGACTGGGGGACTAGTGCAGAA. The encoded protein is CASSDDWGTSAE. The full CDR3 protein is CASSDDWGTSAETLYF.

This clone was recorded a few times. Mouse gene names and germline throughout. The CDR3 goes on 4 residues after the read ends, and that part is filled in from the germline J gene. This chain links TRBV1 with TRBJ2-7, with a weak D call TRBD1 (6 bases). Trimming left V 0 bases short and J 3 bases short, with 9 bases between. The CDR3 consists of 14 residues. Germline V CDR1 and CDR2: NSQYPW, LRSPGD (reference sequence). Partial CDR3 DNA: TGCACCTGCAGTGCAGATGACAGGCTCTAT. It codes for CTCSADDRLY. The CDR3 as a whole reads CTCSADDRLYEQYF.

Comments on this clone: These gene names are mouse names. The sequenced fragment ends 4 residues before the CDR3 boundary, so the rest is inferred from the germline J gene. The chain couples TRBV13-1 to TRBJ2-7, with 9 positions matching TRBD2. CDR3 length: 14 amino acids. The germline V gene encodes CDR1 NSHNY and CDR2 SYGAGN. The sequenced part of the CDR3 DNA is TGTGCCAGCAGTCCCGACTGGGGGTGGTAT. It encodes CASSPDWGWY. The entire CDR3 protein reads CASSPDWGWYEQYF.

Many counts were recorded for this clone. The gene names given are mouse names. The read ends 4 residues early relative to the CDR3; the germline J gene fills the gap. Other DNA sequences of this sample code for an identical CDR3. The chain couples TRBV13-1 to TRBJ2-1, with 8 positions matching TRBD1. Germline trimming cut 5 bases from V and 3 bases from J; bases unmatched to any gene: 1. CDR1 NSHNY and CDR2 SYGAGN come from the germline V gene. This CDR3 has 13 residues. CDR3 DNA (partial): TGTGCCAGCAGCACAGGGGGCTATGCT. It codes for CASSTGGYA. The full CDR3 protein reads CASSTGGYAEQFF.

A remark on this clone: Germline and genes: mouse. The read halts 4 residues ahead of the CDR3 end, with the missing end drawn from the germline J gene. This chain joins TRBV31 and TRBJ1-1; 9 nucleotides line up with TRBD1. V lost 1 base and J lost 4; bases outside the gene matches: 1. This CDR3 contains 13 residues. CDR1 GKSSPN and CDR2 SITVG come from the germline V gene. CDR3 DNA (partial): TGTGCCTGGAGTCCGACAGGGGGCACA. This gives the protein CAWSPTGGT. The whole CDR3 region reads CAWSPTGGTEVFF.

Of note for this clone: The listed genes are named as in mouse. The CDR3 goes on 4 residues after the read ends, and that part is filled in from the germline J gene. This chain connects TRBV5 to TRBJ2-1; 9 bases agree with TRBD2. V lost 4 bases and J lost 3; bases outside the gene matches: 10. The CDR3 runs to 17 residues. Germline values: CDR1 LGHNA, CDR2 YNLKQL (reference sequence). The CDR3 protein is CASSPGLGHEGYAEQFF. Incomplete CDR3 DNA: TGTGCCAGCAGCCCCGGACTGGGGCACGAAGGCTATGCT.

As to this clone: Each gene name is a mouse one. Other nucleotide sequences from this sample produce the same CDR3. CDR3 bases read: TGCACCTGCAGTGCTGGGACTCTCTATGCT. Its protein is CTCSAGTLYA. The full CDR3 sequence reads CTCSAGTLYAEQFF. The chain combines TRBV1 with TRBJ2-1, with a possible D match to TRBD2 (6 bases). The read comes to an end 4 residues before the CDR3 does, leaving the germline J gene to fill in the end. The V and J ends lost 3 bases and 3 bases respectively, with 9 bases between them. Germline CDR1 NSQYPW, CDR2 LRSPGD (reference sequence). CDR3 length: 14 amino acids.

The table lists this clone with a few counts. The germline and genes are mouse ones. Read coverage stops 4 residues before the CDR3 terminus; the germline J gene supplies the remainder. Other DNA sequences in the sample encode the same CDR3. The chain has TRBV19 and TRBJ2-1; 10 bases map to TRBD2. Germline V gene data show CDR1 as FNHDT and CDR2 as SITEND (reference sequence). The junction had 3 bases not matched to a gene; V was cut back by 2 bases and J by 4 bases. The length of the CDR3 is 15 residues. The CDR3 sequence: CASSIPGGAYAEQFF. CDR3 bases read: TGTGCCAGCAGTATTCCTGGGGGGGCTTATGCT.

A note on this clone: Here the gene names and germline are mouse. The read stops 4 residues short of the end of the CDR3; the missing end is completed from the germline J gene. Different DNA sequences within this sample yield the same CDR3. J is TRBJ1-1 and V is TRBV13-2, with D maybe TRBD1 (6 bases). The germline V and J ends were trimmed by 1 base and 1 base, with 8 bases remaining between them. Germline assignment: CDR1 NNHNN and CDR2 SYGAGS (reference sequence). The CDR3 sequence is 14 residues long. Incomplete CDR3 DNA: TGTGCCAGCGGTGATCCGGGACAAAACACA. As protein: CASGDPGQNT. The full CDR3 is CASGDPGQNTEVFF.

This clone has only a few counts. Here the gene names and germline are mouse. Coverage ceases 4 residues before the CDR3 finishes, and the germline J gene fills in the end. V and J are TRBV13-3 and TRBJ2-1, with TRBD2 matching over 9 bases. This CDR3 contains 15 residues. Losses at the gene ends were 1 base for V and 3 bases for J; bases not matched to a gene: 2. CDR1 and CDR2 (germline): NNHDY, SYVADS. The CDR3 loop reads CASSDKLGGYAEQFF. CDR3 DNA (partial): TGTGCCAGCAGTGATAAACTGGGGGGCTATGCT.

Worth noting for this clone: Genes and germline come from the mouse. Sequencing ends 4 residues short of the CDR3 end; the germline J gene provides the rest. The chain is built from TRBV13-2 and TRBJ2-1; D possibly corresponds to TRBD1 (6 bases). V lost 1 base and J lost 3, with 8 bases in between. Germline CDR1 and CDR2: NNHNN and SYGAGS (reference sequence). The CDR3 consists of 14 residues. The part of the CDR3 DNA that was read is TGTGCCAGCGGTGATTGGGACACCTATGCT. Amino acid sequence: CASGDWDTYA. Given in full, the CDR3 is CASGDWDTYAEQFF.

Concerning this clone itself: Gene names and germline refer to mouse. The missing CDR3 end, 4 residues past where the read stops, is filled in from the germline J gene. This chain links TRBV19 with TRBJ2-3, with 7 bases identical to TRBD2. The CDR3 contains 14 residues. Germline V gene sequence: CDR1 FNHDT, CDR2 SITEND (reference sequence). CDR3 residues: CASSIPGGIETLYF. The part of the CDR3 DNA that was read is TGTGCCAGCAGTATACCGGGGGGGATAGAA.

In the case of this clone: Mouse names are used for the genes. With the read ending 4 residues before the CDR3 end, the germline J gene is used to fill in that end. The V and J genes are TRBV13-2 and TRBJ2-3; D remains unclear. The germline V gene encodes CDR1 NNHNN and CDR2 SYGAGS (reference sequence). The CDR3 runs 13 residues. V was cut by 0 bases and J by 4 bases, with 6 bases left in between. CDR3 loop: CASGDATPETLYF. The part of the CDR3 DNA that was read is TGTGCCAGCGGTGATGCCACACCAGAA.